The present entry profiles one TCR beta chain with its context. The antigen is unknown. V gave up 1 base and J gave up 0 bases, with 14 bases separating them. The CDR3 is 17 residues long. Germline-derived CDR1 and CDR2 are SGHRS and YFSETQ. Some clones are missing from TCRdb's copy, which holds only in-frame ones; the method was immunoSEQ multiplex PCR. This sample carries more than 55,000 clones, 94% of them seen once, and the ten largest clones take more than 1.5%. The data stem from a study of T cell clonotyping in hematopoietic cell transplantation. Findings and limits, study-wide: Recipient TCR diversity dropped after transplant; expanded clonotypes rose from day 30 to 180. Higher Inverse Simpson Index values in graft donor and pretransplant recipient predicted broader posttransplant TCR diversity. Without cell sorting, CD4 versus CD8 contributions remain unresolved.

This receptor was obtained from a man aged 45-65 years in good health. Some clones in this sample may be carry-over from other donors' samples. This sequence joins TRBV5-1 and TRBJ1-3; D not resolved. Material for sequencing was peripheral blood mononuclear cells. CDR3 bases: TGCGCCAGCAGCTTGAATGAGATACTCGCCTCTGGAAACACCATATATTTT. Amino acid sequence: CASSLNEILASGNTIYF. The full variable domain, completed using reference TRBV5-1 and TRBJ1-3, is KAGVTQTPRYLIKTRGQQVTLSCSPISGHRSVSWYQQTPGQGLQFLFEYFSETQRNKGNFPGRFSGRQFSNSRSEMNVSTLELGDSALYLCASSLNEILASGNTIYFGEGSWLTVV.